The table lists the clone carrying this T cell receptor beta chain with a few counts. Its antigen is unidentified. This CDR3 is 17 amino acids long. V lost 7 bases and J lost 5; bases outside the gene matches: 16. The V gene's germline CDR1 is MNHEY and CDR2 SVGEGT. The source of the sample is a study of vaccination and CD4 T cells after COVID-19. Turning to the study itself: Vaccinees got either two BNT162b2 doses or two mRNA-1273 doses. The study drew post-COVID samples a median roughly 100 days after diagnosis (range 35 to 161). Ranging from 14 to 241, the interval between dose two and post-vaccine sampling had a median of 72 days.

Sequence data for DNA of cultured CD4+ T cells were generated by the Oncomine TCR Beta short-read assay. TCRdb passed the PCR reads through MiXCR, listing each CDR3 protein once. The table includes about 30,000 distinct CDR3 sequences, approximately 66% detected once. Treatment defined: roughly 10-day PBMC culture with coronavirus spike peptide pools or control peptides (ViraFEST assay). Both day 3 and day 7 involved replacing half of the medium with fresh IL-2 medium. The sequence was obtained from a human donor who received a COVID-19 vaccine. Sequencing was performed on CD4+ T cells from blood, cultured in vitro, taken after SARS-CoV-2 vaccination. The chain recombines TRBV6-2 or TRBV6-3 with TRBJ2-3; 9 nucleotides align to TRBD2. The CDR3 protein is CASNAHRAGGSRDTQYF. The CDR3 bases are TGTGCCAGCAACGCCCACCGAGCGGGGGGCTCTCGAGATACGCAGTATTTT.